A selection of T cell receptor beta chains follows, all from one sample in a study of blood T cell repertoires in COVID-19. Data came from immunoSEQ multiplex PCR; TCRdb stores just in-frame clones and leaves some out. The data contain about 240,000 clones, roughly 86% of them seen just once; the ten biggest clones take up about 12%. Sequenced: peripheral blood. These receptors were taken from an elderly man with acute or convalescent COVID-19. Both conserved end residues are trimmed from each CDR3. Each record gives: J gene, V gene, clone size, CDR3 protein. A clone size is listed for some rows: how often the clone was seen (once, few, many), or a class if it is expanded.

TRBJ2-7 | TRBV6-6 | NA | ASSYSRGAYEQY
TRBJ1-5 | TRBV6-6 | once | ASRQGAPNQPQH
TRBJ2-1 | TRBV24-1 | NA | ATSDLAGAALGEQF
TRBJ1-1 | TRBV9 | NA | ASSVEGNQRTEAF
TRBJ1-1 | TRBV5-6 | once | ASSPSGPNTEAF
TRBJ1-5 | TRBV11-2 | NA | ASSPDRATLGQPQH
TRBJ1-6 | TRBV6-1 | NA | ASSERTPWNSPLH
TRBJ1-2 | TRBV2 | NA | ASSRTANYGYT
TRBJ1-2 | TRBV7-9 | NA | ASSLEVAGGYT
TRBJ2-1 | TRBV7-3 | NA | ASSPGTPREQF
TRBJ1-2 | TRBV4-1 | NA | ASSPQVLISYGYT
TRBJ1-5 | TRBV18 | NA | ASSQTTGGNQPQH
TRBJ2-1 | TRBV27 | NA | ASTLTGVRANEQF
TRBJ1-1 | TRBV10-1 | NA | ASSESRAEAF
TRBJ1-3 | TRBV7-6 | NA | ASSVQETSGNTIY
TRBJ1-1 | TRBV6-5 | NA | ASRPTGNLNTEAF
TRBJ1-2 | TRBV28 | NA | ASSLSTLRRGANYGYT
TRBJ2-2 | TRBV10-1 | NA | ASRQSPNTGELF
TRBJ2-7 | TRBV14 | NA | ASPSHNEQY
TRBJ1-1 | TRBV5-1 | once | ASSPQGVGGTEAF